This T cell receptor (beta chain) was sequenced for a study of T cell changes during pregnancy in multiple sclerosis. The method was immunoSEQ multiplex PCR; TCRdb's version includes in-frame clones alone and lacks a portion of them. This sample has tens of thousands of clones, with around 94% found just once. The CDR3 contains 15 residues. The V gene's germline CDR1 is SGHNT and CDR2 YYREEE (reference sequence). The rearrangement uses TRBV5-4 and TRBJ2-5, with 8 bases that match TRBD2. The J call is in doubt because the DNA end fits TRBJ2-7 better. This sequence originates from a female donor with multiple sclerosis, enrolled in a pregnancy study. Here the sequenced sample was CD4+ T cells from peripheral blood mononuclear cells, taken after pregnancy. Here the CDR3 DNA reads TGTGCCAGCAGTCCGGGGGGGAGAGTTTTGTACGAGCAGTACTTC. Translation: CASSPGGRVLYEQYF.